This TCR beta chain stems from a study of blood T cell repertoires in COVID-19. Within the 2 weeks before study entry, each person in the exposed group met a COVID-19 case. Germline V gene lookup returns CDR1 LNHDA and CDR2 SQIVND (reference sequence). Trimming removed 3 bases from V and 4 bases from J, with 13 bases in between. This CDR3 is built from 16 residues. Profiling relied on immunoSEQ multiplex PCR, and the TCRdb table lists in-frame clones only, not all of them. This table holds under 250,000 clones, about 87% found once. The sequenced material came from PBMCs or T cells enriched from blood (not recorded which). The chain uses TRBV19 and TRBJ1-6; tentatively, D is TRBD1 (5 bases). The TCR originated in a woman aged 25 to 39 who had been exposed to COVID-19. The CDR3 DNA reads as TGTGCCAGTAGTATTCGAAGGGGATCGTATAATTCACCCCTCCACTTT. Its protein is CASSIRRGSYNSPLHF.